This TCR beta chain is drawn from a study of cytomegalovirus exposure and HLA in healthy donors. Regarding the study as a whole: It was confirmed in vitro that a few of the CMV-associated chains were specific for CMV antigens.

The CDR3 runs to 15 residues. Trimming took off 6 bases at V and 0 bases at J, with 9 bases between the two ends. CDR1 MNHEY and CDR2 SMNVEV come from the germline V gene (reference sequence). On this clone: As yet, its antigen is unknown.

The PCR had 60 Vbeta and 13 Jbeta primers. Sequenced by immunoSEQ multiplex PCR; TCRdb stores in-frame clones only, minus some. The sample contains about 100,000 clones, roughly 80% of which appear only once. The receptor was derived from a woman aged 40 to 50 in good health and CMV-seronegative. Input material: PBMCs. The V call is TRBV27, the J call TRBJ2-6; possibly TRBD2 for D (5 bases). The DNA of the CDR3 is TGTGCCAGCAGCCGGGGTTCCTCTGGGGCCAACGTCCTGACTTTC. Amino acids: CASSRGSSGANVLTF.